These 25 T cell receptor beta chains were sequenced from one sample in a study of T cell responses to AZD1222 COVID-19 vaccine. This table comes from immunoSEQ multiplex PCR, and its TCRdb copy is limited to in-frame clones, with some not included. The data show 90,000 to 130,000 clones, roughly 89% seen once. Sequenced here: peripheral blood, sampled 28 days after the second AZD1222 dose. The receptors stem from an adult who received the AZD1222 COVID-19 vaccine.

The rearrangement joins TRBV5-1 to TRBJ1-5; TRBD1 agrees at 7 bases. The J segment lost 7 bases and the V segment lost 3 bases, leaving 10 bases of the junction unmatched. The CDR3 runs to 15 residues. Per the germline V gene, CDR1 is SGHRS and CDR2 is YFSETQ. CDR3 sequence (DNA): TGCGCCAGCAGCTCAACAGGGGCGCCGGAGCAGCCCCAGCATTTT. Translating it yields CASSSTGAPEQPQHF.

V usage is TRBV28 and J usage is TRBJ2-4, with 9 bases fitting TRBD1. The CDR3 consists of 14 residues. Germline-derived CDR1 and CDR2 are MDHEN and SYDVKM. The trim removed 6 bases at V and 15 bases at J, leaving 15 bases unmatched. The CDR3 nucleotides are TGTGCCAGCAGCCATCAGGGACAGGGTTTTAATCCGTACTTC. Protein: CASSHQGQGFNPYF. The full variable domain, in which reference TRBV28 and TRBJ2-4 provide the parts outside the CDR3, is DVKVTQSSRYLVKRTGEKVFLECVQDMDHENMFWYRQDPGLGLRLIYFSYDVKMKEKGDIPEGYSVSREKKERFSLILESASTNQTSMYLCASSHQGQGFNPYFGAGTRLSVL.

This clone has more than one count but fewer than ten. This chain joins TRBV27 and TRBJ1-1, with unresolved D. The CDR3 covers 13 residues. Looked up from germline, CDR1 is MNHEY and CDR2 is SMNVEV (reference sequence). The V end lost 8 bases, the J end lost 1 base, and 11 bases lay between the germline ends. The CDR3 nucleotides are TGTGCCAGCGGACTTCAGGCGAACACTGAAGCTTTCTTT. Amino acid sequence: CASGLQANTEAFF.

The V call is TRBV28, the J call TRBJ1-5; D not resolved. Germline loops: CDR1 MDHEN, CDR2 SYDVKM. V was cut by 2 bases and J by 9 bases, with 14 bases left in between. The CDR3 is 14 amino acids. CDR3 in amino acids: CASSLSSGWRPQHF. The CDR3 nucleotides are TGTGCCAGCAGTTTAAGTTCCGGGTGGCGGCCCCAGCATTTT.

DNA of the CDR3: TGTGCCAGCAGCCAAGACATACTTAATTCACCCCTCCACTTT. Protein product: CASSQDILNSPLHF. The rearrangement uses TRBV4-2 and TRBJ1-6; D gene uncertain. CDR3 length equals 14 residues. Germline lookup yields CDR1 LGHNA and CDR2 YNFKEQ. V gave up 0 bases and J gave up 6 bases, with 6 bases separating them.

The chain joins TRBV19 to TRBJ2-7; D may be TRBD1 (6 bases). In germline, CDR1 is LNHDA, CDR2 SQIVND (reference sequence). This CDR3 contains 13 residues. Trimming took 6 bases from V and 6 from J, leaving 15 bases between them. The DNA for the CDR3 is TGTGCCAGTAGCCGACTCCTAGGGGGCGAGCAGTACTTC. Translating it yields CASSRLLGGEQYF.

This clone was picked up one time. The chain carries TRBV10-2 and TRBJ2-5; 7 nucleotides match TRBD2. The CDR3 is made up of 13 amino acids. With 10 bases clipped from V and 5 bases from J, the junction kept 10 bases outside the gene matches. Germline V gene data show CDR1 as WSHSY and CDR2 as SAAADI. The chain's CDR3 is CATGLGRKETQYF. DNA of the CDR3: TGCGCCACAGGACTAGGACGCAAGGAGACCCAGTACTTC.

The chain has TRBV28 and TRBJ1-4; D is unresolved. The V and J ends lost 2 bases and 4 bases respectively, with 11 bases between them. The CDR3 covers 15 residues. Looked up from germline, CDR1 is MDHEN and CDR2 is SYDVKM. The CDR3 loop is CASSLILEINEKLFF. The CDR3 region has the DNA TGTGCCAGCAGTTTAATCTTGGAGATTAATGAAAAACTGTTTTTT.

This chain uses TRBV19 with TRBJ1-6, with 7 nucleotides matching TRBD1. Germline V gene lookup returns CDR1 LNHDA and CDR2 SQIVND (reference sequence). After removal of 7 bases from V and 7 bases from J, the junction contained 10 bases not matched to a gene. The CDR3 is 15 residues long. The CDR3 loop is CASILTGEVNSPLHF. CDR3 sequence (DNA): TGTGCCAGTATCCTAACAGGGGAGGTAAATTCACCCCTCCACTTT.

V is TRBV6-4 and J is TRBJ2-3; 8 bases match TRBD2. CDR3 length: 16 amino acids. In germline, CDR1 is MRHNA, CDR2 SNTAGT. V lost 0 bases, J lost 2 bases, and 4 bases stayed unmatched. The DNA of the CDR3 is TGTGCCAGCAGTGACTCCGCGGGGGGCTCCACAGATACGCAGTATTTT. It encodes CASSDSAGGSTDTQYF.

About this clone itself: This sample includes further DNA sequences coding for the same CDR3. The chain joins TRBV2 to TRBJ2-3; no clear D gene. In germline, CDR1 is SNHLY, CDR2 FYNNEI. The CDR3 extends over 13 amino acids. The V and J ends lost 3 bases and 2 bases respectively, with 6 bases between them. For the CDR3, the DNA is TGTGCCAGCAGTGAGCCTTTCACAGATACGCAGTATTTT. Its protein product is CASSEPFTDTQYF.

J is TRBJ1-2 and V is TRBV28; TRBD1 matches at 8 bases. This CDR3 has 13 residues. V was clipped by 3 bases and J by 7 bases; unmatched bases: 4. In germline, CDR1 is MDHEN, CDR2 SYDVKM. The CDR3 spells CASSFAGGSGYTF. DNA of the CDR3: TGTGCCAGCAGTTTCGCAGGGGGCAGTGGCTACACCTTC.

This chain connects TRBV27 to TRBJ1-2, with D tentatively TRBD1 (5 bases). The CDR3 contains 13 residues. Trimming stripped 4 bases from V and 5 bases from J, with 11 bases between. Germline V CDR1 and CDR2: MNHEY, SMNVEV (reference sequence). The CDR3 here is CASSSGGWYGYTF. Here the CDR3 DNA reads TGTGCCAGCAGTTCGGGGGGTTGGTATGGCTACACCTTC.

The chain combines TRBV25-1 with TRBJ2-7; 10 bases are shared with TRBD1. V lost 7 bases, J lost 7 bases, and 10 bases stayed unmatched. This CDR3 is built from 14 residues. Germline V gene lookup returns CDR1 MGHDK and CDR2 SYGVNS. Here the CDR3 reads CASTPGTGVREQYF. The CDR3 DNA is TGTGCCAGCACCCCCGGGACAGGGGTAAGAGAGCAGTACTTC.

This sequence joins TRBV5-4 and TRBJ2-1, with D maybe TRBD1 (6 bases). Germline V CDR1 and CDR2: SGHNT, YYREEE (reference sequence). The CDR3 runs 14 residues. Deletions cut 3 bases from V and 4 bases from J, with 11 bases between. In DNA, the CDR3 is TGTGCCAGCAGCTCCGGGACACTTTACAATGAGCAGTTCTTC. Translating it yields CASSSGTLYNEQFF.

The chain combines TRBV27 with TRBJ2-3; 8 bases are shared with TRBD2. The CDR3 spans 16 residues. V shed 3 bases, J shed 4 bases, and the junction held 9 bases outside the gene matches. Germline V CDR1 and CDR2: MNHEY, SMNVEV (reference sequence). The CDR3 nucleotides read TGTGCCAGCAGTTTTAAAGCGGGAGCCCCCGCAGATACGCAGTATTTT. This translates into CASSFKAGAPADTQYF.

V is TRBV3-1 (or the pseudogene TRBV3-2) and J is TRBJ2-3, with 8 bases matching TRBD2. This CDR3 is 15 amino acids long. V lost 4 bases to trimming and J lost 8 bases; unmatched junction nucleotides: 11. CDR1 and CDR2 from the germline V gene are LGHDT and YNNKEL (reference sequence). CDR3 sequence: CASSLGAGDQATQYF. DNA for the CDR3: TGTGCCAGCAGCCTCGGAGCGGGGGACCAAGCTACGCAGTATTTT.

The chain has TRBV5-1 and TRBJ2-2; TRBD1 aligns across 7 bases. CDR3 length: 14 amino acids. The junction had 4 bases not matched to a gene; V was cut back by 2 bases and J by 6 bases. The germline gives CDR1 SGHRS, CDR2 YFSETQ. The CDR3 DNA sequence: TGCGCCAGCAGCTTCCAGGGGGAACCCGGGGAGCTGTTTTTT. Amino acids: CASSFQGEPGELFF.

The chain employs TRBV18 and TRBJ1-1; D remains ambiguous. The V gene's germline CDR1 is KGHSH and CDR2 LQKENI. V was pared by 4 bases and J by 8 bases, with 23 bases between. The CDR3 runs to 16 residues. CDR3 nucleotides: TGTGCCAGCTCACTTGGGCAGGACGAAGGGTCTGACGAAGCTTTCTTT. Its translation: CASSLGQDEGSDEAFF.

The rearrangement links TRBV5-1 to TRBJ2-1; 13 nucleotides match TRBD2. The CDR3 loop spans 21 amino acids. After removal of 2 bases from V and 1 base from J, the junction contained 15 bases not matched to a gene. Germline CDR1 and CDR2: SGHRS and YFSETQ. The CDR3 loop is CASSFAAATSGRGKSYNEQFF. The CDR3, as DNA: TGCGCCAGCAGCTTCGCGGCGGCTACTAGCGGGAGGGGCAAATCCTACAATGAGCAGTTCTTC.

The J gene is TRBJ2-2, the V gene TRBV2; 7 positions match TRBD2. CDR1 is SNHLY, CDR2 FYNNEI, per germline. V shed 4 bases and J 4 bases; nucleotides not matched to a gene: 3. The CDR3 consists of 14 residues. The CDR3 sequence: CASSVQRGTGELFF. In nucleotides, the CDR3 is TGTGCCAGCAGTGTTCAGCGGGGCACCGGGGAGCTGTTTTTT.

The rearrangement links TRBV28 to TRBJ1-3; D ambiguous. Looked up from germline, CDR1 is MDHEN and CDR2 is SYDVKM. This CDR3 has 15 amino acids. The V end was cut by 11 bases, the J end by 4 bases, with 21 bases between. The CDR3 sequence is CAASPSGSTGNTIYF. The CDR3 DNA reads TGTGCCGCGAGCCCCTCTGGGTCGACGGGAAACACCATATATTTT.

The chain recombines TRBV2 with TRBJ1-5; 7 bases are a match to TRBD1. This CDR3 has 15 residues. From germline, CDR1 is SNHLY and CDR2 FYNNEI. Trimming removed 5 bases from V and 4 bases from J; junction bases left unmatched: 8. CDR3 coding DNA: TGTGCCAGCAGTATAGAGACAGGGATTAATCAGCCCCAGCATTTT. This codes for CASSIETGINQPQHF.

The V gene is TRBV9, the J gene TRBJ2-7; possibly TRBD1 for D (7 bases). CDR1 is SGDLS and CDR2 is YYNGEE in the germline V gene. The V gene lost 0 bases and the J gene lost 2 bases, with 15 bases spanning the gap. This CDR3 contains 16 residues. The CDR3 sequence is CASSVDAGGITYEQYF. The CDR3 coding sequence is TGTGCCAGCAGCGTAGACGCAGGGGGGATAACCTACGAGCAGTACTTC.

The rearrangement links TRBV24-1 to TRBJ2-5, with no clear D. This CDR3 spans 15 amino acids. Trimming removed 1 base from V and 0 bases from J, with 8 bases in between. Looked up from germline, CDR1 is KGHDR and CDR2 is SFDVKD. CDR3 nucleotides: TGTGCCACCAGTGATTTTAAAGGGAACCAAGAGACCCAGTACTTC. Protein sequence: CATSDFKGNQETQYF.